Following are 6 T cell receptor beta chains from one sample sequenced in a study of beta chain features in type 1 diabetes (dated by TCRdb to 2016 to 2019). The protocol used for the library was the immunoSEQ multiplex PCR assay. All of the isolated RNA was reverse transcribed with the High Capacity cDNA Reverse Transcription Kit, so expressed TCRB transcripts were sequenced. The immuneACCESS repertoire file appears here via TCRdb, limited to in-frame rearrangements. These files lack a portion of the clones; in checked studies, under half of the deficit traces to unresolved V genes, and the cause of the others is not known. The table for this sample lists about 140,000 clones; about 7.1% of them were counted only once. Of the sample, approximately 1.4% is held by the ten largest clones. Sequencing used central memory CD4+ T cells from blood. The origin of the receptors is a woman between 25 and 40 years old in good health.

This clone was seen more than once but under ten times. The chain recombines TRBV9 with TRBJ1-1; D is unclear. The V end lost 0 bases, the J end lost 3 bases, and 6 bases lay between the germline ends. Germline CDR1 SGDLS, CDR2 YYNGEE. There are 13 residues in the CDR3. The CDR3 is CASSVAADTEAFF. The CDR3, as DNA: TGTGCCAGCAGCGTAGCCGCGGACACTGAAGCTTTCTTT.

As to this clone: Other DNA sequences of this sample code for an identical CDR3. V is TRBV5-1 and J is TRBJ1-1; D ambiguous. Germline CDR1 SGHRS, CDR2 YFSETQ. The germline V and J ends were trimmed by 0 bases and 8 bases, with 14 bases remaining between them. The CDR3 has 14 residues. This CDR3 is CASSLETPETEAFF. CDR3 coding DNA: TGCGCCAGCAGCTTGGAGACCCCGGAGACCGAAGCTTTCTTT.

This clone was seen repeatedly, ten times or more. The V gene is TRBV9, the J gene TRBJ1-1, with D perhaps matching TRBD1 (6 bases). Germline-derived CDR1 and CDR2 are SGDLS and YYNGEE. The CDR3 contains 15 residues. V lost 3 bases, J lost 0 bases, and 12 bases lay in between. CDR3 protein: CASSGGDILNTEAFF. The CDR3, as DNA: TGTGCCAGCAGCGGAGGGGACATACTGAACACTGAAGCTTTCTTT.

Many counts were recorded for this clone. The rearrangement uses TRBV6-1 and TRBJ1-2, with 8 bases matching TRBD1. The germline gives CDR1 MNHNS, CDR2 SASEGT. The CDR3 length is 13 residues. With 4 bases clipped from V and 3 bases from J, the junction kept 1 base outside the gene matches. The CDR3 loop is CASSVQGDYGYTF. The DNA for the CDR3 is TGTGCCAGCAGTGTACAGGGGGACTATGGCTACACCTTC.

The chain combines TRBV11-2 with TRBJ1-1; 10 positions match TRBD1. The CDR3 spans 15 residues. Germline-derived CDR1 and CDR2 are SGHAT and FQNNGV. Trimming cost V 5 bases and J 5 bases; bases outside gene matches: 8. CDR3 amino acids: CASSIRTGGGTEAFF. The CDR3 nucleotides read TGTGCCAGCAGCATACGGACAGGGGGGGGGACTGAAGCTTTCTTT.

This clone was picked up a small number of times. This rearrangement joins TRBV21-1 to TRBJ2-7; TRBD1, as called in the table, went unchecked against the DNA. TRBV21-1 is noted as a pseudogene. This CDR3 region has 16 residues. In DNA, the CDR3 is TGTGCCAGCAGCAAAGCGCCGGGACAGAGCTCCTACGAGCAGTACTTC. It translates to CASSKAPGQSSYEQYF.